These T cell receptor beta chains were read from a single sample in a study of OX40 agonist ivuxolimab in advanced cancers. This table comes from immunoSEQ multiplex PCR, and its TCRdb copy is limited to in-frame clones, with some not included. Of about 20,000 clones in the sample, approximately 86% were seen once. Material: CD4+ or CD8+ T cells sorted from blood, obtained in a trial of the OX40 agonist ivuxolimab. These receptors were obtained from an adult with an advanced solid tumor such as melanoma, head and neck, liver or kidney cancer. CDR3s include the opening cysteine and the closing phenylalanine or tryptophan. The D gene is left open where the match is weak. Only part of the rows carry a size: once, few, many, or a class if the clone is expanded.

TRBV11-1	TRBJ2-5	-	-	CASSFSYQETQYF	TGTGCCAGCAGCTTCTCTTACCAAGAGACCCAGTACTTC
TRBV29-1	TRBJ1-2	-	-	CSVEDQGHRVFSGYGYTF	TGCAGCGTTGAAGATCAAGGACACAGGGTTTTTTCCGGTTATGGCTACACCTTC
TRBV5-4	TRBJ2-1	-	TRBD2	CASSSSGSTRNEQFF	TGTGCCAGCAGCTCTAGCGGGAGCACGAGGAATGAGCAGTTCTTC
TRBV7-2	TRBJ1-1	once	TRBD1	CASSPGQGSTEAFF	TGTGCCAGCAGCCCAGGACAGGGGAGCACTGAAGCTTTCTTT
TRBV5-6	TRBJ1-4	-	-	CASSLNAPNEKLFF	TGTGCCAGCAGCTTGAATGCCCCTAATGAAAAACTGTTTTTT
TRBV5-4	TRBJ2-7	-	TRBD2	CASSRSGGSSYEQYF	TGTGCCAGCAGTCGAAGCGGGGGCAGCTCCTACGAGCAGTACTTC
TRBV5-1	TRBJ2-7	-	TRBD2	CASSLEGTSEGEQYF	TGCGCCAGCAGCTTGGAGGGGACTAGCGAAGGGGAGCAGTACTTC
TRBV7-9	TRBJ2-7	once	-	CASSLEIGVPREQYF	TGTGCCAGCAGCCTGGAGATAGGAGTACCCCGCGAGCAGTACTTC
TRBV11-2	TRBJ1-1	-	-	CASSTRVDTEAFF	TGTGCCAGCAGCACCAGGGTGGACACTGAAGCTTTCTTT
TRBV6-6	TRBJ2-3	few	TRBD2	CASIPTGLVGDTQYF	TGTGCCAGCATCCCTACGGGACTAGTGGGAGATACGCAGTATTTT
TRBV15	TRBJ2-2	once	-	CATSREGDRNTGELFF	TGTGCCACCAGCAGAGAAGGGGATAGGAACACCGGGGAGCTGTTTTTT
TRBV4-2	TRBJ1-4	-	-	CASSQEQQGDEKLFF	TGTGCCAGCAGCCAAGAGCAACAGGGAGATGAAAAACTGTTTTTT
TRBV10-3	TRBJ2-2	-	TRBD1	CAISESGTGNHGELFF	TGTGCCATCAGTGAATCCGGGACAGGGAATCACGGGGAGCTGTTTTTT
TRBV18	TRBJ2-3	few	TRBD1	CASSPRDSDTTTSTDTQYF	TGTGCCAGCTCACCACGGGACAGCGATACGACTACTAGCACAGATACGCAGTATTTT
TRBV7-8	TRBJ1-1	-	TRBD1	CASSSLGGQGNEAFF	TGTGCCAGCAGCTCACTCGGGGGACAGGGGAATGAAGCTTTCTTT
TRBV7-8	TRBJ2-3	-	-	CASSPTRTRGVTDTQYF	TGTGCCAGCAGCCCGACAAGGACTAGGGGGGTGACAGATACGCAGTATTTT
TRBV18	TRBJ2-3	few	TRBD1	CASSPPGQGSDTQYF	TGTGCCAGCTCACCACCGGGACAGGGGAGTGATACGCAGTATTTT
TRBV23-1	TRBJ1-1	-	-	CASSPQRNTEAFF	TGCGCCAGCAGCCCTCAGAGGAACACTGAAGCTTTCTTT
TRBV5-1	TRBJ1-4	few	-	CASSLLSPEKLFF	TGCGCCAGCAGCTTGTTGTCCCCTGAAAAACTGTTTTTT
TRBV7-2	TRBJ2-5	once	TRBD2	CASSLELAGEQYF	TGTGCCAGCAGCTTAGAGCTAGCGGGGGAGCAGTACTTC
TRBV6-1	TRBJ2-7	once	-	CAISGTGNRDSYEQYF	TGTGCCATCAGTGGGACCGGGAACAGGGACTCCTACGAGCAGTACTTC
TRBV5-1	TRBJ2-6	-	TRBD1	CASSPGTAVNSGANVLTF	TGCGCCAGCAGCCCAGGGACAGCCGTAAACTCTGGGGCCAACGTCCTGACTTTC
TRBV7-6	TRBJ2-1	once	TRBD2	CASSLATSSAYNEQFF	TGTGCCAGCAGCTTAGCGACTAGCAGCGCCTACAATGAGCAGTTCTTC
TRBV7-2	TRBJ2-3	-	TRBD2	CASSLRLAGGPQPAF	TGTGCCAGCAGCTTACGACTAGCGGGGGGGCCCCAACCAGCCTTT
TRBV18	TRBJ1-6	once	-	CASSPTDGSAALHF	TGTGCCAGCTCACCAACGGATGGCAGCGCTGCCCTCCACTTT
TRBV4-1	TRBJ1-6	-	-	CASSQESGGSSYNSPLHF	TGCGCCAGCAGCCAAGAGAGTGGTGGGAGCTCCTATAATTCACCCCTCCACTTT
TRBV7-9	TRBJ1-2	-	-	CASSTRTGRNYGYTF	TGTGCCAGCAGCACGAGGACGGGGCGGAACTATGGCTACACCTTC
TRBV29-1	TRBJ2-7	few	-	CSVEDPQGQHEQYF	TGCAGCGTTGAAGATCCCCAAGGGCAGCACGAGCAGTACTTC
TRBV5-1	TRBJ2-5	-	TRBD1	CASSLGQPQETQYF	TGCGCCAGCAGTTTGGGACAGCCTCAAGAGACCCAGTACTTC
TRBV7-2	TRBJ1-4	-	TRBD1	CASSLRRGSTNEKLFF	TGTGCCAGCAGCTTACGCAGGGGGAGTACTAATGAAAAACTGTTTTTT
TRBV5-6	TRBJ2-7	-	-	CASSLEQGVPAANDYEQYF	TGTGCCAGCAGCTTGGAACAGGGAGTCCCAGCGGCAAACGACTACGAGCAGTACTTC
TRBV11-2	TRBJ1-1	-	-	CASSLITSAEAFF	TGTGCCAGCAGCTTAATTACTTCAGCGGAAGCTTTCTTT
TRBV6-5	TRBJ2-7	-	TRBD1	CASTGTGPYEQYF	TGTGCCAGCACAGGGACAGGACCCTACGAGCAGTACTTC
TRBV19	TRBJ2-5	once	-	CASSWGTDLGETQYF	TGTGCCAGTAGTTGGGGGACGGATCTGGGAGAGACCCAGTACTTC
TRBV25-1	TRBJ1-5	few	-	CASSEVGLLQPQHF	TGTGCCAGCAGTGAAGTAGGGCTCCTTCAGCCCCAGCATTTT
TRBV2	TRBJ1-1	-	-	CASRENTEAFF	TGTGCCAGCAGGGAGAACACTGAAGCTTTCTTT
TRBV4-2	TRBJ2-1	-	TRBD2	CASKGGRAGDEQFF	TGTGCCAGCAAGGGCGGGAGGGCCGGAGATGAGCAGTTCTTC
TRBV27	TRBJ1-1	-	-	CASSPTLQTEAFF	TGTGCCAGCAGTCCCACGTTACAAACTGAAGCTTTCTTT
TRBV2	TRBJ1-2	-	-	CASSETGGGGYGYTF	TGTGCCAGCAGTGAGACCGGGGGCGGGGGCTATGGCTACACCTTC
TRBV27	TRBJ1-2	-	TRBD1	CASSTQGANYGYTF	TGTGCCAGCAGTACCCAGGGGGCAAACTATGGCTACACCTTC
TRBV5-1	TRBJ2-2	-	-	CASTHRGDTGELFF	TGCGCCAGCACCCACCGGGGAGACACCGGGGAGCTGTTTTTT